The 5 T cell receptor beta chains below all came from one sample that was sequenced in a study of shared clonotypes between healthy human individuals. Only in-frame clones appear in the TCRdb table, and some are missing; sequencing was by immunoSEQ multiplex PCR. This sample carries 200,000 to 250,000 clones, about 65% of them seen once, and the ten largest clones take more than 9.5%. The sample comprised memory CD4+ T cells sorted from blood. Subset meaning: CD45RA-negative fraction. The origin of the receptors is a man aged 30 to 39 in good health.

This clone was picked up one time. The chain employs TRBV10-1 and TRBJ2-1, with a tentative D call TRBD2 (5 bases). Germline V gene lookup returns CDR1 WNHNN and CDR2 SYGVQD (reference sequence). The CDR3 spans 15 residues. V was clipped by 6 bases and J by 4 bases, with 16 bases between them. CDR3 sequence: CASSHLRVDYNEQFF. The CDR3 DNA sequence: TGCGCCAGCAGCCACTTGCGGGTGGATTACAATGAGCAGTTCTTC.

CDR3 coding DNA: TGTGCCAGCAGATTTAGGGACAGAGAGACCCAGTACTTC. Amino acid sequence: CASRFRDRETQYF. The chain links TRBV6-1 to TRBJ2-5; 7 bases match TRBD1. Germline V gives CDR1 MNHNS, CDR2 SASEGT. The CDR3 contains 13 residues. V lost 6 bases to trimming and J lost 4 bases; unmatched junction nucleotides: 5.

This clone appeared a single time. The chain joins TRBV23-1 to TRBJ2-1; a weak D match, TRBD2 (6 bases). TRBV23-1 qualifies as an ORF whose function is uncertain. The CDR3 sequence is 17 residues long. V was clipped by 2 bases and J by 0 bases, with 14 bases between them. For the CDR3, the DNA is TGCGCCAGCAGTCAAAGCCATCGGGGGAGCTCCTACAATGAGCAGTTCTTC. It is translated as CASSQSHRGSSYNEQFF.

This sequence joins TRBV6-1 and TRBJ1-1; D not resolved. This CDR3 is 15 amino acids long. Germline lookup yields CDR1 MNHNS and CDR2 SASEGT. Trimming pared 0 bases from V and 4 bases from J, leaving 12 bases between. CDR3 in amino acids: CASSEAWSGFTEAFF. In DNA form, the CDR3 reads TGTGCCAGCAGTGAAGCATGGTCGGGGTTCACTGAAGCTTTCTTT.

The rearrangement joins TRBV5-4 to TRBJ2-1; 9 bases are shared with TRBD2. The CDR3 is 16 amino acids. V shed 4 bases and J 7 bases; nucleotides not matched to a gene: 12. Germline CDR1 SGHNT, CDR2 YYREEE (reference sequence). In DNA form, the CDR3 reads TGTGCCAGCAGCGGAGCCGGGACTAGCCTTGAAAATGAGCAGTTCTTC. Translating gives CASSGAGTSLENEQFF.